This TCR beta chain comes out of a study of blood T cell repertoires in COVID-19. Across the whole study: In each case, the material was cDNA or gDNA derived from T cells, B-cell-depleted T cells, or PBMCs.

In the source study's methods: Using reference gene primer amplification, nucleated cell counts were estimated. This table comes from immunoSEQ multiplex PCR, and its TCRdb copy is limited to in-frame clones, with some not included. That table supplies the V and J calls and clone size; D and trimming were determined from the DNA. The table includes just over 150,000 clones, roughly 80% detected once. This clone was found a few times. The V gene end was trimmed by 5 bases and the J gene end by 5 bases; junction bases not matched to a gene: 13. Germline V gene lookup returns CDR1 SNHLY and CDR2 FYNNEI. The CDR3 covers 16 residues.

The source is a woman in her forties with COVID-19, enrolled during active disease. What was sequenced was peripheral blood. This chain uses TRBV2 with TRBJ2-5, with 8 nucleotides matching TRBD2. The CDR3 DNA is TGTGCCAGCAGTTTTACCACTTGGACTAGCTGGGAGACCCAGTACTTC. This translates into CASSFTTWTSWETQYF. The entire variable domain, with the rest obtained from reference TRBV2 and TRBJ2-5, is as follows: EPEVTQTPSHQVTQMGQEVILRCVPISNHLYFYWYRQILGQKVEFLVSFYNNEISEKSEIFDDQFSVERPDGSNFTLKIRSTKLEDSAMYFCASSFTTWTSWETQYFGPGTRLLVL.